The clone carrying this TCR beta chain was detected many times. This specimen belongs to a study of neurological immune-mediated disorders. TCRdb reanalysed the 5' RACE reads using MiXCR and keeps one entry per CDR3 protein. Seen here are tens of thousands of distinct CDR3 sequences, 3.5% to 4% observed once, and the top ten hold about 2%. CD4+ or CD8+ T cells at a count of some 900,000 served as input for the sorted libraries. The CDR3 covers 13 residues. V gave up 4 bases and J gave up 1 base, with 7 bases separating them. Germline CDR1 reads SGHRS; CDR2 reads YFSETQ. The rearrangement uses TRBV5-1 and TRBJ2-3; D uncertain. Sequencing was performed on CD4+ T cells from blood. This TCR was sampled from a woman in her thirties or forties with multiple sclerosis. The CDR3 DNA is TGCGCCAGCAGCGCCGCAGGCACAGATACGCAGTATTTT. Translated: CASSAAGTDTQYF.